This TCR beta chain was profiled in a study of blood T cell repertoires in COVID-19. At the level of the study: Sites in the United States, Italy and Spain provided acute and convalescent COVID-19 samples.

The CDR3 length is 15 residues. CDR1 and CDR2 from the germline V gene are MGHRA and YSYEKL. V gave up 4 bases and J gave up 8 bases, with 17 bases separating them. The assay was immunoSEQ multiplex PCR, and TCRdb's table has in-frame clones only and misses some. The sample has about 190,000 clones, 60% to 80% seen once. Sequencing input: peripheral blood. The source is a man between 60 and 70 years old with active or convalescent COVID-19. This chain connects TRBV4-1 to TRBJ2-2; D not resolved. CDR3: CASSPHSSVSGELFF. The CDR3 nucleotides read TGCGCCAGCAGCCCCCACTCGTCGGTGTCGGGGGAGCTGTTTTTT.